One and the same sample provided the 16 T cell receptor beta chains below, sequenced in a study of T-cell memory formation after mild COVID-19. TCRdb processed the 5' RACE reads anew with MiXCR; each CDR3 protein has one entry. This sample has 350,000 to 500,000 distinct CDR3 sequences, with roughly a quarter found just once. Material: PBMCs or a T cell subset sorted from them (not recorded which). The receptors stem from an adult woman who had mild COVID-19 (a few samples of this study predate the infection). Cell type and time point are not known.

This clonotype was detected a few times. The gene calls are TRBV3-1 and TRBJ1-1, with 11 bases aligning to TRBD1. The CDR3 is 17 amino acids. J lost 3 bases, V lost 4 bases, and 10 bases had no gene match. CDR1 is LGHDT, CDR2 YNNKEL, per germline (reference sequence). The CDR3, as DNA: TGTGCCAGCAGCCTAATTTTGGGGACAGGGGGTCACACTGAAGCTTTCTTT. Translating it yields CASSLILGTGGHTEAFF.

This chain links TRBV7-9 with TRBJ2-1, with 9 nucleotides matching TRBD1. Trimming took 8 bases from V and 5 from J; bases not matched to a gene: 7. The V gene's germline CDR1 is SEHNR and CDR2 FQNEAQ (reference sequence). The CDR3 is 14 residues long. The CDR3 protein is CASLNRGRNNEQFF. The CDR3 coding sequence is TGTGCCAGCCTGAACAGGGGGCGCAACAATGAGCAGTTCTTC.

The CDR3 coding sequence is TGCAGTGCTATCAGCCTCGGGGGAGATCCCGTGGACCCGGATACGCAGTATTTT. As protein: CSAISLGGDPVDPDTQYF. The V and J genes are TRBV20-1 and TRBJ2-3, with D maybe TRBD2 (6 bases). The germline V and J ends were trimmed by 4 bases and 6 bases, with 29 bases remaining between them. This CDR3 contains 18 residues. From germline, CDR1 is DFQATT and CDR2 SNEGSKA (reference sequence).

This clonotype was detected many times. The chain has TRBV18 and TRBJ1-1; 9 nucleotides match TRBD1. The CDR3 has 16 amino acids. The J segment lost 2 bases and the V segment lost 3 bases, leaving 7 bases of the junction unmatched. Germline V gives CDR1 KGHSH, CDR2 LQKENI. DNA of the CDR3: TGTGCCAGCTCACCGAGGCCACAGGGGGCAAACACTGAAGCTTTCTTT. Translating it yields CASSPRPQGANTEAFF. The variable domain in full, with the rest retrieved from reference TRBV18 and TRBJ1-1, is NAGVMQNPRHLVRRRGQEARLRCSPMKGHSHVYWYRQLPEEGLKFMVYLQKENIIDESGMPKERFSAEFPKEGPSILRIQQVVRGDSAAYFCASSPRPQGANTEAFFGQGTRLTVV.

The chain combines TRBV3-1 with TRBJ2-7; D is unclear. CDR3 length equals 13 residues. V was trimmed by 0 bases and J by 0 bases, leaving 3 bases between them. The germline CDR1 and CDR2 sequences are LGHDT and YNNKEL (reference sequence). DNA for the CDR3: TGTGCCAGCAGCCAAGATCTCTCCTACGAGCAGTACTTC. This codes for CASSQDLSYEQYF.

The chain uses TRBV30 and TRBJ1-6; 8 bases agree with TRBD1. The germline gives CDR1 GTSNPN, CDR2 SVGIG (reference sequence). CDR3 length: 16 residues. The trim removed 4 bases at V and 4 bases at J, leaving 9 bases unmatched. CDR3 amino acids: CAWINRGGLYNSPLHF. The CDR3 nucleotides read TGTGCCTGGATTAACAGGGGGGGACTTTATAATTCACCCCTCCACTTT.

This sequence joins TRBV30 and TRBJ1-1, with D possibly matching TRBD1 (5 bases). The CDR3 runs to 12 residues. Germline assignment: CDR1 GTSNPN and CDR2 SVGIG (reference sequence). V lost 3 bases, J lost 6 bases, and 11 bases lay in between. The CDR3 nucleotides are TGTGCCTGGAGGTTTGGGGGGGCTGAAGCTTTCTTT. This sequence encodes CAWRFGGAEAFF.

The genes are TRBV5-1 and TRBJ1-2; the D gene is possibly TRBD1 (5 bases). Germline V gene data show CDR1 as SGHRS and CDR2 as YFSETQ. V lost 1 base to trimming and J lost 4 bases, with 14 bases between them. The CDR3 runs 15 residues. The chain's CDR3 is CASSLLGQGSYGYTF. CDR3 in DNA: TGCGCCAGCAGCTTGCTGGGGCAGGGAAGCTATGGCTACACCTTC.

There are a few counts of this clonotype. The chain has TRBV7-2 and TRBJ2-5; the D is unclear. V gave up 0 bases and J gave up 2 bases, with 7 bases separating them. Per the germline V gene, CDR1 is SGHTA and CDR2 is FQGNSA. This CDR3 region has 14 residues. The CDR3 here is CASSLASVQETQYF. In nucleotides, the CDR3 is TGTGCCAGCAGCTTAGCGTCCGTGCAAGAGACCCAGTACTTC.

The chain is built from TRBV6-6 and TRBJ1-1; 7 bases are shared with TRBD1. CDR3 size: 15 residues. Germline V gives CDR1 MNHNY, CDR2 SVGAGI (reference sequence). V shed 6 bases and J 6 bases; nucleotides not matched to a gene: 13. The CDR3 DNA sequence: TGTGCCAGCAGAGACGTTGAAGGGGGCAAGGCTGAAGCTTTCTTT. Translated: CASRDVEGGKAEAFF.

This clonotype came up many times. V is TRBV6-1 and J is TRBJ1-1, with 7 bases fitting TRBD1. Looked up from germline, CDR1 is MNHNS and CDR2 is SASEGT. This CDR3 is built from 12 residues. The J segment lost 1 base and the V segment lost 7 bases, leaving 0 bases of the junction unmatched. The CDR3 DNA reads TGTGCCAGCAACAGGGGGAACACTGAAGCTTTCTTT. It codes for CASNRGNTEAFF.

In this sample, this clonotype turned up a few times. The gene calls are TRBV9 and TRBJ2-5; TRBD2 matches at 8 bases. The germline V gene has CDR1 SGDLS and CDR2 YYNGEE. The CDR3 is 16 residues long. Unmatched junction bases numbered 7, after V lost 0 bases and J lost 3 bases. This CDR3 reads CASSVGDSGAKETQYF. CDR3 sequence (DNA): TGTGCCAGCAGCGTAGGGGATAGCGGGGCCAAAGAGACCCAGTACTTC.

The V call is TRBV6-6, the J call TRBJ2-1; 12 bases are shared with TRBD2. Germline V gene lookup returns CDR1 MNHNY and CDR2 SVGAGI (reference sequence). This CDR3 has 16 residues. V gave up 4 bases and J gave up 9 bases; unmatched junction bases: 10. The DNA of the CDR3 is TGTGCCAGCAGTTCCCAGCGACTAGCGGGAGTGAGTGAGCAGTTCTTC. It translates to CASSSQRLAGVSEQFF.

This chain joins TRBV5-1 and TRBJ2-3; the match to TRBD2 covers 7 bases. This CDR3 comprises 17 residues. The V and J ends lost 0 bases and 3 bases, in that order; junction bases with no gene match: 10. In germline, CDR1 is SGHRS, CDR2 YFSETQ. The CDR3 DNA sequence: TGCGCCAGCAGCTTGGGACCTTTAGCGGGTAGAACAGATACGCAGTATTTT. Translating it yields CASSLGPLAGRTDTQYF. The complete variable domain, with remaining parts taken from reference TRBV5-1 and TRBJ2-3, reads KAGVTQTPRYLIKTRGQQVTLSCSPISGHRSVSWYQQTPGQGLQFLFEYFSETQRNKGNFPGRFSGRQFSNSRSEMNVSTLELGDSALYLCASSLGPLAGRTDTQYFGPGTRLTVL.

This clonotype was recorded at least ten times. The chain links TRBV4-2 to TRBJ2-7; 7 bases line up with TRBD1. The junction had 7 bases not matched to a gene; V was cut back by 2 bases and J by 3 bases. Germline CDR1 LGHNA, CDR2 YNFKEQ. The CDR3 length is 15 residues. The CDR3 region is CASSQRQGEGYEQYF. Here the CDR3 DNA reads TGTGCCAGCAGCCAACGACAGGGTGAGGGCTACGAGCAGTACTTC.

This clonotype appeared many times. The chain is built from TRBV4-3 and TRBJ1-1; unclear D gene. Germline V gene lookup returns CDR1 LGHNA and CDR2 YSLEER. V shed 1 base and J shed 1 base, with 13 bases lying between them. The CDR3 sequence is 16 residues long. The CDR3 here is CASSQGLVGGNTEAFF. The DNA of the CDR3 is TGCGCCAGCAGCCAAGGGTTGGTGGGAGGGAACACTGAAGCTTTCTTT.